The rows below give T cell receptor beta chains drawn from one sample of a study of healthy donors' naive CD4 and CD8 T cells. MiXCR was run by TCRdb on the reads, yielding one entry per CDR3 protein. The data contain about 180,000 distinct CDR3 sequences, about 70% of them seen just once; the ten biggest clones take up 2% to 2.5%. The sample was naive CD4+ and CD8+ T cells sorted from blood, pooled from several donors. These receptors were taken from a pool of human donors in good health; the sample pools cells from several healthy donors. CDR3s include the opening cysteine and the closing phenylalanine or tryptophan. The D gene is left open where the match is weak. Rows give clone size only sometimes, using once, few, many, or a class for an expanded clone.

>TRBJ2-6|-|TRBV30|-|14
TGTGCCTGGAGTGTTGGCTCTGGGGCCAACGTCCTGACTTTC
CAWSVGSGANVLTF
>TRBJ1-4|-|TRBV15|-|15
TGTGCCACCAGCGAAGATCTAAGGGAAGGGGGAAAACTGTTTTTT
CATSEDLREGGKLFF
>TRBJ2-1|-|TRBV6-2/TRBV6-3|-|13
TGTGCCAGCAGTTACCAGGTACGGGGCCAGCAGTTCTTC
CASSYQVRGQQFF
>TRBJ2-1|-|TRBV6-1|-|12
TGTGCCAGCAGGGTCAGGGGTTATGAGCAGTTCTTC
CASRVRGYEQFF
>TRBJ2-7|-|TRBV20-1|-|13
TGCAGTGCGCTCCCCGGGAATGGTCCCGGGCAGTACTTC
CSALPGNGPGQYF
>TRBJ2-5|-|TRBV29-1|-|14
TGCAGCGTTGACGGGCAGCGGGCACAAGAGACCCAGTACTTC
CSVDGQRAQETQYF
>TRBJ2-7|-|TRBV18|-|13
TGTGCCAGCTCACCGCCCCGGAACTACGAGCAGTACTTC
CASSPPRNYEQYF
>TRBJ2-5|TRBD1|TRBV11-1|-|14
TGTGCCAGCAGCATCGGGACAGAGCAAGAGACCCAGTACTTC
CASSIGTEQETQYF
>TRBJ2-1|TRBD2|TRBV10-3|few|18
TGTGCCATCAGTGAGCCTGGGACTAGCGGGAGTTCCTACAATGAGCAGTTCTTC
CAISEPGTSGSSYNEQFF
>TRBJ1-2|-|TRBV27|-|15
TGTGCCAGCAGTCTCGCCACAGAGGGCTGGGGTGGCTACACCTTC
CASSLATEGWGGYTF
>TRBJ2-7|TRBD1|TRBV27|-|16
TGTGCCAGCAGTTTCTCCTCCGGGACAGGGGGTCTAGAGCAGTACTTC
CASSFSSGTGGLEQYF
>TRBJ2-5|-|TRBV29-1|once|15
TGCAGCGCCTACCTGGGGACCCCCGCTCAAGAGACCCAGTACTTC
CSAYLGTPAQETQYF
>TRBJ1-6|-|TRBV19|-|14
TGTGCCAGTAGTATAGCAGGGACTGGTTCACCCCTCCACTTT
CASSIAGTGSPLHF
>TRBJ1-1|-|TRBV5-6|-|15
TGTGCCAGCAGCTTGAGGATCGGGGCGAACACTGAAGCTTTCTTT
CASSLRIGANTEAFF
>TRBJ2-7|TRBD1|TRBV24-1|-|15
TGTGCCACCAGTGATTCCGGGACAGGCCCCTACGAGCAGTACTTC
CATSDSGTGPYEQYF
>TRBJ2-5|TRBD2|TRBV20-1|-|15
TGCAGTGCTGGACTAGCGGGAGGGCCGGTGGAGACCCAGTACTTC
CSAGLAGGPVETQYF
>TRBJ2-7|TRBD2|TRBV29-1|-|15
TGCAGCGTTGAGGCTGGGACTAGCGACTCCTACGAGCAGTACTTC
CSVEAGTSDSYEQYF
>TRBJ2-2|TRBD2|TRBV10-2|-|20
TGCGCCAGCAGTGAGTCGGCGGGACTAGCGGGAGAGGGTGACACCGGGGAGCTGTTTTTT
CASSESAGLAGEGDTGELFF
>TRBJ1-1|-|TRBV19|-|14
TGTGCCAGTAGTATAGGCGGGACGAACACTGAAGCTTTCTTT
CASSIGGTNTEAFF
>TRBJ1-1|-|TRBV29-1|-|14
TGCAGCGTTGGAGGGACAAGAATGAACACTGAAGCTTTCTTT
CSVGGTRMNTEAFF
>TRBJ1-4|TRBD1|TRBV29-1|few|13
TGCAGCGTCCTGGGACAGGGGAATGAAAAACTGTTTTTT
CSVLGQGNEKLFF
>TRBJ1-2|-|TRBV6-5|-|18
TGTGCCAGCAGTTACCTCGGGATAGGGGATGGACAGTCCTATGGCTACACCTTC
CASSYLGIGDGQSYGYTF
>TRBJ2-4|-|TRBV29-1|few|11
TGCAGCGCCCCGGGTCAAGGCATTCAGTACTTC
CSAPGQGIQYF
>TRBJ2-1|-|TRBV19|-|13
TGTGCCAGTAGTCCCGGGAACTACAATGAGCAGTTCTTC
CASSPGNYNEQFF
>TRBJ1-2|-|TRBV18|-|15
TGTGCCAGCTCACCACGGGCAGACAAAGACTATGGCTACACCTTC
CASSPRADKDYGYTF
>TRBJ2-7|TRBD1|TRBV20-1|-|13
TGCAGTGCTCCGGGACAGACCTCCTACGAGCAGTACTTC
CSAPGQTSYEQYF
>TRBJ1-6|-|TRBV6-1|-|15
TGTGCCAGCAGTGAAGCCCGGGCAGGTTATTCACCCCTCCACTTT
CASSEARAGYSPLHF
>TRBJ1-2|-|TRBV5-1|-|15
TGCGCCAGCAGCTTGGAGGGTCGGAGAGGCGGAGGCTACACCTTC
CASSLEGRRGGGYTF
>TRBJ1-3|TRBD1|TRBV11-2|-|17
TGTGCCAGCAGCTTAGACGGGACAGAGGGAGCTGGAAACACCATATATTTT
CASSLDGTEGAGNTIYF
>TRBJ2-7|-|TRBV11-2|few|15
TGTGCCAGCAGCTTAGAGAATCCCCTATCCTACGAGCAGTACTTC
CASSLENPLSYEQYF
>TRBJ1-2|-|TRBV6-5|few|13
TGTGCCAGCAGCCTCGGTGAGACCTATGGCTACACCTTC
CASSLGETYGYTF
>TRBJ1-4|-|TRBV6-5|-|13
TGTGCCAGCACCCCGACCATCGGGGGAAAACTGTTTTTT
CASTPTIGGKLFF
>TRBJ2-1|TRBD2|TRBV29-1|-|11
TGCAGCGTTGAAGTACTAGCGGAGCAGTTCTTC
CSVEVLAEQFF
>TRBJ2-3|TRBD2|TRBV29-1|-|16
TGCAGCGTTGAAGGGGTGACTAGCGTAGGGTGGGATACGCAGTATTTT
CSVEGVTSVGWDTQYF
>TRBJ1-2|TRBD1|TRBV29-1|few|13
TGCAGCGCTGCAAGGGACAGGGCCTATGGCTACACCTTC
CSAARDRAYGYTF
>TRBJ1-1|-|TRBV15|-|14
TGTGCCACCAGCAGAGAACCTGGGAACACTGAAGCTTTCTTT
CATSREPGNTEAFF
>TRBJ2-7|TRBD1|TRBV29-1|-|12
TGCAGCGTTGAATCTGGGGGGACAGGGCATGCCTTC
CSVESGGTGHAF
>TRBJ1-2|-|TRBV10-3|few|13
TGTGCCATCAGCTCGGACAGTTCCTATGGCTACACCTTC
CAISSDSSYGYTF
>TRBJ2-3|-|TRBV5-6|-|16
TGTGCCAGCAGCGGTAGTGGTCAGTTCCTCACAGATACGCAGTATTTT
CASSGSGQFLTDTQYF
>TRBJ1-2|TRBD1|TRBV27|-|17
TGTGCCAGCAGTTTTATGGCGACAGGGGGCGTATACTATGGCTACACCTTC
CASSFMATGGVYYGYTF
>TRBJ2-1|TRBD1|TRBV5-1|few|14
TGCGCCAGCAGCCTGGGACAGATCCACAATGAGCAGTTCTTC
CASSLGQIHNEQFF
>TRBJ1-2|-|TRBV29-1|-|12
TGCAGCACCCACAGGATCGGCTATGGCTACACCTTC
CSTHRIGYGYTF
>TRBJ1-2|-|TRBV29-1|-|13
TGCAGCGTTGCGACGGGGGTGAACTATGGCTACACCTTC
CSVATGVNYGYTF
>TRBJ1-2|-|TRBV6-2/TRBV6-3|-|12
TGTGCCAGCAGCCGTGACTACTATGGCTACACCTTC
CASSRDYYGYTF
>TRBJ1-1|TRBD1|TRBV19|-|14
TGTGCTTCCCGGCGACAGGGGATCGACACTGAAGCTTTCTTT
CASRRQGIDTEAFF
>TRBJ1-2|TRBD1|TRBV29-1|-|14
TGCAGCGTTGAAGGGACAGGGATTCGGTATGGCTACACCTTC
CSVEGTGIRYGYTF
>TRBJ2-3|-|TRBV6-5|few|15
TGTGCCAGCAGTTACTCCCCCGGGAGCACAGATACGCAGTATTTT
CASSYSPGSTDTQYF
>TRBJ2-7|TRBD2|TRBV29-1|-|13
TGCAGCGTTTTCGGCGGGAGGGCCTACGAGCAGTACTTC
CSVFGGRAYEQYF
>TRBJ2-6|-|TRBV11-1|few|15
TGTGCCAGCAGCACCAGGGGAAGTGGGGCCAACGTCCTGACTTTC
CASSTRGSGANVLTF
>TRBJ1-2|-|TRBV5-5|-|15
TGTGCCAGCAGCTCAACGACAGGAGACCTCAAGGGCTACACCTTC
CASSSTTGDLKGYTF
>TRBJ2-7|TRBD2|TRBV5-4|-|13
TGTGCCAGCAGCTTAGCGGGACGGGTCGAGCAGTACTTC
CASSLAGRVEQYF
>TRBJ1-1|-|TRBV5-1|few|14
TGCGCCAGCAGCTTGGGACAGCGAAACACTGAAGCTTTCTTT
CASSLGQRNTEAFF
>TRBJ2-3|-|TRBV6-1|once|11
TGTGCCAGCACCACTAGGGATACGCAGTATTTT
CASTTRDTQYF
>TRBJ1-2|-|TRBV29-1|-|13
TGCAGCGTTGTTGGGGGGTCAGACTATGGCTACACCTTC
CSVVGGSDYGYTF